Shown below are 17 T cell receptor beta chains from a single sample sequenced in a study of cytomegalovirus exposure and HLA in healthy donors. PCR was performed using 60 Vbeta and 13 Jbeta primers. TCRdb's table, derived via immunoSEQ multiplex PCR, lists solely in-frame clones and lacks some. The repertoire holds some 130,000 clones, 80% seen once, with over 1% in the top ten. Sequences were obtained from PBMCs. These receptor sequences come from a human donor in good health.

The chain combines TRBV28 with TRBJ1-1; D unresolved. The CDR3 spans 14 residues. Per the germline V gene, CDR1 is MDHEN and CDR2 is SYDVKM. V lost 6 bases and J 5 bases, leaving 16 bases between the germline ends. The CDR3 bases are TGTGCCAGCAGGGTGGGTCCCCGGAGGACTGAAGCTTTCTTT. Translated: CASRVGPRRTEAFF.

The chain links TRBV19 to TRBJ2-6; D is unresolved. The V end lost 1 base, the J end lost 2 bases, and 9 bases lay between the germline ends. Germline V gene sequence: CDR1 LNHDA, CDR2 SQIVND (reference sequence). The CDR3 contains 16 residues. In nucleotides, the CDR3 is TGTGCCAGTAGTATAGGAGGCAGCGCTGGGGCCAACGTCCTGACTTTC. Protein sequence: CASSIGGSAGANVLTF.

CDR3 sequence (DNA): TGTGCCAGCAGCTTGGCTAGTTCGGGGGGCCCCTACAATGAGCAGTTCTTC. It yields the protein CASSLASSGGPYNEQFF. This chain joins TRBV7-9 and TRBJ2-1; a weak D match, TRBD2 (7 bases). The germline V gene encodes CDR1 SEHNR and CDR2 FQNEAQ (reference sequence). The CDR3 length is 17 residues. Trimming removed 3 bases from V and 2 bases from J, with 17 bases in between.

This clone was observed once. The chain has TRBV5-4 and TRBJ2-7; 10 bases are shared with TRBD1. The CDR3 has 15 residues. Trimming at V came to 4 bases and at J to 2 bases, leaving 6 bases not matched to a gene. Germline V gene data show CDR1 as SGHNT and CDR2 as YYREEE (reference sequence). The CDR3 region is CASSRGQGNPYEQYF. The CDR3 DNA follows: TGTGCCAGCAGCCGGGGACAGGGGAACCCCTACGAGCAGTACTTC.

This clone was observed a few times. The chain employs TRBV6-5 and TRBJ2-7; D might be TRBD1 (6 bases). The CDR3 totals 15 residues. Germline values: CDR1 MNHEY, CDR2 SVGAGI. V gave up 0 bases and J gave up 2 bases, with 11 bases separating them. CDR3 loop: CASSYSWDNTYEQYF. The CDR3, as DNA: TGTGCCAGCAGTTACTCGTGGGACAACACCTACGAGCAGTACTTC.

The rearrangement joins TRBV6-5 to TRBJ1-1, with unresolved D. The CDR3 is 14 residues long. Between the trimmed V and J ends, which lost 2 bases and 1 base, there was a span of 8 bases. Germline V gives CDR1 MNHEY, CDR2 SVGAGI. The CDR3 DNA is TGTGCCAGCAGTTACGTTTCAGGGAACACTGAAGCTTTCTTT. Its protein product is CASSYVSGNTEAFF.

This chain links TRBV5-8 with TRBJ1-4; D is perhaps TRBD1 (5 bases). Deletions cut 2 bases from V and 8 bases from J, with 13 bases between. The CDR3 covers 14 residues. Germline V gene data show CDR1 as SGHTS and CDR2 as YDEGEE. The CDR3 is CASSFGRVGEKLFF. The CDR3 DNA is TGTGCCAGCAGCTTTGGCAGGGTAGGCGAAAAACTGTTTTTT.

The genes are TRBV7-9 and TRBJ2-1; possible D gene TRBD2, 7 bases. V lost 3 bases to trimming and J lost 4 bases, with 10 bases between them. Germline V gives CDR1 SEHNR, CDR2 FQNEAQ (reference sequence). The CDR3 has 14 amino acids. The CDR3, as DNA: TGTGCCAGCAGCTTGGCGGGGGCTTACAATGAGCAGTTCTTC. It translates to CASSLAGAYNEQFF.

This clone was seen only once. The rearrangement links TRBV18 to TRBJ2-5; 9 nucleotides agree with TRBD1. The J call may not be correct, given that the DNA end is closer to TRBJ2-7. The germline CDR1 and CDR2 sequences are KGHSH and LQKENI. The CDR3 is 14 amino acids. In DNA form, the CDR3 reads TGTGCCAGCTCACCGGTGGGGACAGGGACCGAGCAGTACTTC. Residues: CASSPVGTGTEQYF.

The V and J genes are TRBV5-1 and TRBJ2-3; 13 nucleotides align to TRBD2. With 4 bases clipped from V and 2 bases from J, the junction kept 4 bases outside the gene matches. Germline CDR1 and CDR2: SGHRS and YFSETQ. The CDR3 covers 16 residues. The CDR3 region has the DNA TGCGCCAGCAGCATCGGGACTAGCGGGAACACAGATACGCAGTATTTT. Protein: CASSIGTSGNTDTQYF.

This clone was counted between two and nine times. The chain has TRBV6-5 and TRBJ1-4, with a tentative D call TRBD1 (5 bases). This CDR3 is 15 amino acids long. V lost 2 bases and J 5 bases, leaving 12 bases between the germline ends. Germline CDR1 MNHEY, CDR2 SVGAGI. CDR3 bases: TGTGCCAGCAGTTACAGGTGGCAGGGCAATGAAAAACTGTTTTTT. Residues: CASSYRWQGNEKLFF.

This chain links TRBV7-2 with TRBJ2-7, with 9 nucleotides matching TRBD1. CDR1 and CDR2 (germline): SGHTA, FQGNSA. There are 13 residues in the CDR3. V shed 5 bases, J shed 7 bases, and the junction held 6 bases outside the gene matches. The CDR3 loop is CASSGGTGWEQYF. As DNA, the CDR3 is TGTGCCAGCAGCGGCGGGACAGGGTGGGAGCAGTACTTC.

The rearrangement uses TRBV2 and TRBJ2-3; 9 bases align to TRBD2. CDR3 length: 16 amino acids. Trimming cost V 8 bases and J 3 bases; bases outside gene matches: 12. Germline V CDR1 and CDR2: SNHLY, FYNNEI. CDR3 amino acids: CASGKGVGLATDTQYF. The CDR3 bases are TGTGCCAGCGGTAAGGGGGTCGGACTAGCGACAGATACGCAGTATTTT.

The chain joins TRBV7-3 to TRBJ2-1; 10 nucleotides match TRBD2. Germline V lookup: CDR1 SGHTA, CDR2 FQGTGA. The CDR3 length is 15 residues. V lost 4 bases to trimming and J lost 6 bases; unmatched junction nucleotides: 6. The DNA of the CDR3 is TGTGCCAGCAGCTCCAGGACTAGCGGCGGCAATGAGCAGTTCTTC. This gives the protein CASSSRTSGGNEQFF.

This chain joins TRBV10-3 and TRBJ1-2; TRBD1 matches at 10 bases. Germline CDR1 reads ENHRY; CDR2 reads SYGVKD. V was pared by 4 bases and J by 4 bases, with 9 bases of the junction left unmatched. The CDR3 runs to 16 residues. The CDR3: CAISGTGTGDGYGYTF. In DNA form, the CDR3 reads TGTGCCATCAGTGGGACCGGGACAGGGGATGGCTATGGCTACACCTTC.

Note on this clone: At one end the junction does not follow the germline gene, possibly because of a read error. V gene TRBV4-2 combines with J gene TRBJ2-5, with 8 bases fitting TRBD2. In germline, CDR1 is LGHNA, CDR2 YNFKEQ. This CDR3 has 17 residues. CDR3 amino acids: CAGSPVVLGTSRETQYF. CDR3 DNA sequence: TGTGCCGGCAGCCCCGTCGTATTAGGGACTAGTAGGGAGACCCAGTACTTC.

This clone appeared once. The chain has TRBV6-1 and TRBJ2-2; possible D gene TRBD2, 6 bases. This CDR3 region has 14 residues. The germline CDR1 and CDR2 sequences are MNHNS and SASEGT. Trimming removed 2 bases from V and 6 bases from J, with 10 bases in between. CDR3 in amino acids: CASSESWGAGELFF. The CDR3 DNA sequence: TGTGCCAGCAGTGAATCTTGGGGGGCCGGGGAGCTGTTTTTT.